These 14 T cell receptor beta chains were all obtained from the same sample, sequenced in a study of CD8+CD57+ T cells in acquired aplastic anemia. Both TCR beta VDJ combination and CDR3 sequence profiling were carried out. Genomic DNA was the template for this profiling. One entry per CDR3 protein, called by TCRdb with MiXCR from the reads. The table includes 50,000 to 70,000 distinct CDR3 sequences, 50% to 70% detected once. The sample comprised sorted CD4+, CD8+, or CD8+CD57+ T cells (not recorded which) from PBMCs. These receptors originate from a human donor in good health, serving as a control.

The chain links TRBV29-1 to TRBJ2-5, with a weak D call TRBD1 (5 bases). The CDR3 sequence is 11 residues long. Between the trimmed V and J ends, which lost 4 bases and 2 bases, there was a span of 5 bases. Looked up from germline, CDR1 is SQVTM and CDR2 is ANQGSEA. CDR3: CSVGQQETQYF. Here the CDR3 DNA reads TGCAGCGTTGGACAGCAAGAGACCCAGTACTTC.

This clonotype was recorded a few times. The V gene is TRBV10-3, the J gene TRBJ2-5, with 7 nucleotides matching TRBD2. The J segment lost 1 base and the V segment lost 3 bases, leaving 5 bases of the junction unmatched. Germline CDR1 reads ENHRY; CDR2 reads SYGVKD. The CDR3 totals 15 residues. In nucleotides, the CDR3 is TGTGCCATCAGTGAAAGCGGGGAGTCCCAAGAGACCCAGTACTTC. Translation gives CAISESGESQETQYF.

The rearrangement links TRBV10-3 to TRBJ1-5, with 8 bases aligning to TRBD1. Trimming took 4 bases from V and 0 from J; bases not matched to a gene: 5. CDR3 size: 16 residues. Germline lookup yields CDR1 ENHRY and CDR2 SYGVKD. CDR3 in DNA: TGTGCCATCAGTGGCACGGGACAGGATAGCAATCAGCCCCAGCATTTT. Protein sequence: CAISGTGQDSNQPQHF.

This clonotype has at least ten counts. This chain uses TRBV14 with TRBJ2-2; 11 positions match TRBD1. The CDR3 covers 17 residues. The ends lost 4 bases at V and 4 bases at J; junction bases unmatched: 8. Germline V gives CDR1 SGHDN, CDR2 FVKESK. CDR3 sequence reads: CASSPSSGTGGTGELFF. The CDR3 DNA reads TGTGCCAGCAGCCCTTCTTCCGGGACAGGGGGCACCGGGGAGCTGTTTTTT.

This clonotype was detected many times. The V gene is TRBV30, the J gene TRBJ1-3; D perhaps matches TRBD1 (5 bases). The CDR3 is made up of 14 amino acids. Germline CDR1 GTSNPN, CDR2 SVGIG (reference sequence). This CDR3 is CASPGGVAGNTIYF. In DNA, the CDR3 is TGTGCTTCACCCGGGGGGGTAGCTGGAAACACCATATATTTT.

In this sample, this clonotype turned up many times. The chain couples TRBV7-8 to TRBJ1-1, with D unresolved. Germline V gene lookup returns CDR1 SGHVS and CDR2 FQNEAQ. V lost 7 bases, J lost 0 bases, and 15 bases lay in between. The CDR3 sequence is 15 residues long. The CDR3 spells CASTLGGKLNTEAFF. CDR3 in DNA: TGTGCCAGCACCCTAGGTGGGAAGTTGAACACTGAAGCTTTCTTT.

This clonotype ranks as medium-sized. The chain uses TRBV24-1 and TRBJ2-3; 9 nucleotides align to TRBD1. The CDR3 length is 16 residues. V shed 0 bases, J shed 3 bases, and the junction held 3 bases outside the gene matches. Germline V gene data show CDR1 as KGHDR and CDR2 as SFDVKD. The CDR3 protein is CATSDLYGQGTDTQYF. The DNA of the CDR3 is TGTGCCACCAGTGATTTGTATGGACAGGGGACAGATACGCAGTATTTT.

The CDR3 spells CASSGAGTGFSGANVLTF. In DNA, the CDR3 is TGTGCCAGCAGTGGTGCCGGGACAGGCTTCTCTGGGGCCAACGTCCTGACTTTC. The chain couples TRBV25-1 to TRBJ2-6; the match to TRBD1 covers 8 bases. Germline lookup yields CDR1 MGHDK and CDR2 SYGVNS. The CDR3 runs 18 residues. J lost 0 bases, V lost 4 bases, and 8 bases had no gene match.

Remarks on this clonotype: This may arise from a read error, as a much more abundant clone is one base away. This rearrangement joins TRBV3-1 to TRBJ2-3; D unresolved. Trimming took 0 bases from V and 6 from J, leaving 13 bases between them. Germline V gene data show CDR1 as LGHDT and CDR2 as YNNKEL (reference sequence). The CDR3 consists of 15 residues. This chain's CDR3 is CASSQDAKAGDTQYF. The CDR3, as DNA: TGTGCCAGCAGCCAAGATGCGAAGGCCGGTGATACGCAGTATTTT.

This clonotype was picked up a small number of times. The J gene is TRBJ1-2, the V gene TRBV29-1; D is perhaps TRBD1 (6 bases). The CDR3 is made up of 14 amino acids. From germline, CDR1 is SQVTM and CDR2 ANQGSEA. V lost 1 base and J 4 bases, leaving 13 bases between the germline ends. CDR3 protein: CSVEVRQGPYGYTF. The CDR3 DNA is TGCAGCGTTGAAGTTAGGCAGGGGCCCTATGGCTACACCTTC.

By share of the sample, this clonotype is medium-sized. This sequence joins TRBV25-1 and TRBJ1-2; weak D call: TRBD1 (5 bases). Germline assignment: CDR1 MGHDK and CDR2 SYGVNS. This CDR3 has 15 residues. Trimming left V 3 bases short and J 8 bases short, with 19 bases between. The CDR3 sequence is CASSEARGVIRGYTF. CDR3 bases: TGTGCCAGCAGTGAGGCCCGGGGGGTCATCCGCGGCTACACCTTC.

This chain connects TRBV10-1 to TRBJ1-3, with 7 bases aligning to TRBD1. CDR1 WNHNN and CDR2 SYGVQD come from the germline V gene (reference sequence). The CDR3 spans 15 residues. The trim removed 6 bases at V and 2 bases at J, leaving 7 bases unmatched. This CDR3 is CASREQGTPGNTIYF. The CDR3 nucleotides read TGCGCCAGCAGAGAACAGGGGACACCTGGAAACACCATATATTTT.

The rearrangement joins TRBV4-1 to TRBJ2-2; D is possibly TRBD1 (6 bases). Germline CDR1 MGHRA, CDR2 YSYEKL. Trimming took 3 bases from V and 3 from J, leaving 14 bases between them. The CDR3 sequence is 16 residues long. Written as DNA, the CDR3 is TGCGCCAGCAGCCAGACAGGAACAGCGGACACCGGGGAGCTGTTTTTT. It encodes CASSQTGTADTGELFF.

This clonotype came up many times. The V gene is TRBV4-2, the J gene TRBJ1-6; a weak D match, TRBD1 (5 bases). The CDR3 contains 20 residues. The ends were cut back, 4 bases at V and 0 bases at J, with 22 bases in the middle. Germline V lookup: CDR1 LGHNA, CDR2 YNFKEQ. CDR3: CASSRRRGQGISSYNSPLHF. For the CDR3, the DNA is TGTGCCAGCAGCCGCCGGAGGGGTCAGGGCATTAGCTCCTATAATTCACCCCTCCACTTT.